The clone carrying this T cell receptor beta chain was picked up many times. Its antigen is still unknown. The sample belongs to a study of T cells in Graves' hyperthyroidism and ophthalmopathy. TCR beta CDR3 sequences were amplified from RNA transcripts. The HTBI set primed first-round TCR CDR3 RT-PCR. TCRdb itself ran the multiplex PCR reads through MiXCR, one entry per CDR3 protein. Of a few hundred thousand distinct CDR3 sequences listed, 14% to 15% are singletons. The germline V gene encodes CDR1 SNHLY and CDR2 FYNNEI. With V trimmed by 4 bases and J by 2 bases, 2 bases remained unmatched. The CDR3 length is 16 residues. It was considered stable Graves' hyperthyroidism when ophthalmopathy did not progress within 18 months. The study excluded patients with uncontrolled infection, other autoimmune disease, pregnancy or lactation. Extraction of PBMCs used roughly 9.6 ml of fresh peripheral blood. Notes on the study in general: Peripheral blood also featured most of the thyroid clonotypes expanded above 0.001.

Sequenced: blood. This chain links TRBV2 with TRBJ2-3; 14 bases match TRBD2. The receptor was derived from a woman aged 25-40 years with Graves' hyperthyroidism. The CDR3 DNA reads as TGTGCCAGCAGTGCGGGACTAGCGGGGGTCACAGATACGCAGTATTTT. Its protein is CASSAGLAGVTDTQYF.